This is a list of T cell receptor beta chains from one sample in a study of cytomegalovirus exposure and HLA in healthy donors. The repertoire was sequenced with immunoSEQ multiplex PCR; TCRdb's copy has only in-frame clones and lacks some. Among approximately 170,000 clones listed, roughly 80% were seen once. The sequencing input was PBMCs. Receptors were obtained from a woman under 40 in good health and CMV-seropositive. The CDR3 runs from the conserved cysteine through the conserved F or W. Fields, in order: CDR3 DNA, CDR3 protein, clone size, V gene, D gene, J gene. D genes are given only for firm matches. Some rows have no size entry. The others give once, few or many, or a class for an expanded clone.

CDR3 DNA: TGTGCCAGCAGCTCGAGGTATACGCAGTATTTT
CDR3 protein: CASSSRYTQYF
clone size: .
V gene: TRBV28
D gene: .
J gene: TRBJ2-3

CDR3 DNA: TGTGCCCATCAGAGGGATCCGTCTGGAAACACCATATATTTT
CDR3 protein: CAHQRDPSGNTIYF
clone size: .
V gene: TRBV2
D gene: .
J gene: TRBJ1-3

CDR3 DNA: TGTGCCAGCAACCCCTCGGGGTTATTGGCTTACGAGCAGTACTTC
CDR3 protein: CASNPSGLLAYEQYF
clone size: .
V gene: TRBV6-5
D gene: .
J gene: TRBJ2-7

CDR3 DNA: TGTGCCAGCAGTCCGGGGACAGGAAGGTTGCCCCAGCATTTT
CDR3 protein: CASSPGTGRLPQHF
clone size: once
V gene: TRBV28
D gene: TRBD1
J gene: TRBJ1-5

CDR3 DNA: TGTGCCAGCAGTGAATGGCGGGGGGCCAAGGGAAGTACAACTAATGAAAAACTGTTTTTT
CDR3 protein: CASSEWRGAKGSTTNEKLFF
clone size: .
V gene: TRBV21-1
D gene: .
J gene: TRBJ1-4

CDR3 DNA: TGTGCCAGCAGTAGGGGACAGGGGTCTGAAAAACTGTTTTTT
CDR3 protein: CASSRGQGSEKLFF
clone size: .
V gene: TRBV6-5
D gene: TRBD1
J gene: TRBJ1-4

CDR3 DNA: TGTGCCAGTAGTACGACAGGGGGATATGGCTACACCTTC
CDR3 protein: CASSTTGGYGYTF
clone size: once
V gene: TRBV19
D gene: TRBD1
J gene: TRBJ1-2

CDR3 DNA: TGTGCCAGCAGCCTACAGAGACTAGCGGGACATTCCTACGAGCAGTACTTC
CDR3 protein: CASSLQRLAGHSYEQYF
clone size: .
V gene: TRBV4-2
D gene: TRBD2
J gene: TRBJ2-7

CDR3 DNA: TGTGCCAGCTCCGATAGCTTGGAGAGGGAGAATGAGCAGTTCTTC
CDR3 protein: CASSDSLERENEQFF
clone size: .
V gene: TRBV7-6
D gene: .
J gene: TRBJ2-1

CDR3 DNA: TGTGCCAGTAGTATAGTCGGACTAGCGGGAGATAATGAGCAGTTCTTC
CDR3 protein: CASSIVGLAGDNEQFF
clone size: .
V gene: TRBV19
D gene: TRBD2
J gene: TRBJ2-1

CDR3 DNA: TGTGCCAGTAGTGACGACGGGAGCAATCAGCCCCAGCATTTT
CDR3 protein: CASSDDGSNQPQHF
clone size: .
V gene: TRBV19
D gene: .
J gene: TRBJ1-5

CDR3 DNA: TGTGCCAGCAGCTCCGGGACTAGCTATGCCGAGCAGTACTTC
CDR3 protein: CASSSGTSYAEQYF
clone size: few
V gene: TRBV6-1
D gene: TRBD2
J gene: TRBJ2-7

CDR3 DNA: TGTGCCAGCAGCTTGGTAGGGCCTAGCGGGAGGGCGGATACGCAGTATTTT
CDR3 protein: CASSLVGPSGRADTQYF
clone size: .
V gene: TRBV5-6
D gene: TRBD2
J gene: TRBJ2-3

CDR3 DNA: TGTGCCAGCAGCTCTATCGCTTCAGGGAACACCGGGGAGCTGTTTTTT
CDR3 protein: CASSSIASGNTGELFF
clone size: .
V gene: TRBV7-9
D gene: .
J gene: TRBJ2-2

CDR3 DNA: TGTGCCAGCAGCTACCAGACTAGCGGGAGATGGGAGACCCAGTACTTC
CDR3 protein: CASSYQTSGRWETQYF
clone size: few
V gene: TRBV14
D gene: TRBD2
J gene: TRBJ2-5

CDR3 DNA: TGTGCCAGCAGCTTACGGGACAGGGGCCTGAACACTGAAGCTTTCTTT
CDR3 protein: CASSLRDRGLNTEAFF
clone size: .
V gene: TRBV7-2
D gene: TRBD1
J gene: TRBJ1-1

CDR3 DNA: TGCAGTGCTAGAGCGGGAGGGTCTGCTTTCTTT
CDR3 protein: CSARAGGSAFF
clone size: .
V gene: TRBV20-1
D gene: .
J gene: TRBJ1-1

CDR3 DNA: TGCGCCAGCAGCCTCCAACATGACTTCTCCTACGAGCAGTACTTC
CDR3 protein: CASSLQHDFSYEQYF
clone size: few
V gene: TRBV4-1
D gene: .
J gene: TRBJ2-7

CDR3 DNA: TGTGCCAGCAGCATAGGACAGGGGCCCGACTACGAGCAGTACTTC
CDR3 protein: CASSIGQGPDYEQYF
clone size: .
V gene: TRBV11-2
D gene: TRBD1
J gene: TRBJ2-7

CDR3 DNA: TGTGCCAGCAGTGGCAGGGAAGAAACTGAAGCTTTCTTT
CDR3 protein: CASSGREETEAFF
clone size: .
V gene: TRBV6-1
D gene: .
J gene: TRBJ1-1

CDR3 DNA: TGTGCCAGCAGTACAGCAACCTACGAGCAGTACTTC
CDR3 protein: CASSTATYEQYF
clone size: .
V gene: TRBV28
D gene: .
J gene: TRBJ2-7

CDR3 DNA: TGTGCCAGCAGGGGACTAGCGGGATTATACAATGAGCAGTTCTTC
CDR3 protein: CASRGLAGLYNEQFF
clone size: .
V gene: TRBV28
D gene: TRBD2
J gene: TRBJ2-1

CDR3 DNA: TGTGCCAGCAGCTTCGACAGATCGAACACTGAAGCTTTCTTT
CDR3 protein: CASSFDRSNTEAFF
clone size: .
V gene: TRBV5-4
D gene: .
J gene: TRBJ1-1

CDR3 DNA: TGCGCCAGCAGCTGGGCCGTGGACAGCCCCACTGAAGCTTTCTTT
CDR3 protein: CASSWAVDSPTEAFF
clone size: once
V gene: TRBV5-1
D gene: .
J gene: TRBJ1-1

CDR3 DNA: TGTGCCAGCATTCCGGGACAGGTGATTACTGAAGCTTTCTTT
CDR3 protein: CASIPGQVITEAFF
clone size: .
V gene: TRBV28
D gene: TRBD1
J gene: TRBJ1-1

CDR3 DNA: TGTGCCAGCTCACTTACAGGGAGAACTGAAGCTTTCTTT
CDR3 protein: CASSLTGRTEAFF
clone size: .
V gene: TRBV18
D gene: .
J gene: TRBJ1-1

CDR3 DNA: TGTGCCAGTAGTATAGGGGCAGGGAACACTGAAGCTTTCTTT
CDR3 protein: CASSIGAGNTEAFF
clone size: few
V gene: TRBV19
D gene: .
J gene: TRBJ1-1